This T cell receptor beta chain was observed in a study of T cell responses to AZD1222 COVID-19 vaccine. Study-level results: Clonal diversity may have been underestimated in mostly white British donors. In all cases, repertoires were sampled only after the peak T cell response. Spike-specific TCR depth and breadth grew after two AZD1222 doses.

Some clones are missing from TCRdb's copy, which holds only in-frame ones; the method was immunoSEQ multiplex PCR. The sample has more than 85,000 clones, roughly 89% seen once. CDR3 length: 18 residues. To note about this clone: Its antigen is not identified.

Analysis merged second doses at about 4 or about 12 weeks. The rearrangement joins TRBV21-1 to TRBJ2-7; the D call in the table, TRBD2, was not verified against the DNA. TRBV21-1 is a pseudogene segment. This material consisted of peripheral blood, taken 28 days after the second AZD1222 dose. This TCR was sampled from an adult who received the AZD1222 COVID-19 vaccine. CDR3 sequence reads: CASSDRTSGTRGSYEQYF. CDR3 bases: TGTGCCAGCAGCGACCGGACTAGCGGGACCCGTGGGTCCTACGAGCAGTACTTC.